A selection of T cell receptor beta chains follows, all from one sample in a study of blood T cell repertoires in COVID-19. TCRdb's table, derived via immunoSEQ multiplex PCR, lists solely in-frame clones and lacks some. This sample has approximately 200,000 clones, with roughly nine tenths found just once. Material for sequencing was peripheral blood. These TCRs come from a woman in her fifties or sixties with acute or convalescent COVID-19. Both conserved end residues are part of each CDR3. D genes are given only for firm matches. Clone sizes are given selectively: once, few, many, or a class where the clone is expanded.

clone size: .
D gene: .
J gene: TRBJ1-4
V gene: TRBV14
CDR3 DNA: TGTGCCAGCAGCCATAGCCAGACAGGTGAAAAACTGTTTTTT
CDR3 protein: CASSHSQTGEKLFF

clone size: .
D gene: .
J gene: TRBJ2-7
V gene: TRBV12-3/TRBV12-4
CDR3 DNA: TGTGCCAGCAGCCCCGGGGAGATTCAGCAGTACTTC
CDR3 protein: CASSPGEIQQYF

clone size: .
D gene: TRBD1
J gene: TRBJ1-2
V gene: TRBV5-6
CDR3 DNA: TGTGCCAGGGACAGGGGGCTTGACGGCTACACCTTC
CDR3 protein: CARDRGLDGYTF

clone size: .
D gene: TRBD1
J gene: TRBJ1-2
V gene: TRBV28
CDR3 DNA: TGTGCCAGCAGTCCCCCCCCGGACAGGCTCGTCTTC
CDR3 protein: CASSPPPDRLVF

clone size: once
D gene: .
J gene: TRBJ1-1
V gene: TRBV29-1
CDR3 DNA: TGCAGCGTTGCCCGGGAAGGGCTGAACACTGAAGCTTTCTTT
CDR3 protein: CSVAREGLNTEAFF

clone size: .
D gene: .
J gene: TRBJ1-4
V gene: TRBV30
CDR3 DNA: TGTGCCTGGAGTGTGGGACTTAATGAAAAACTGTTTTTT
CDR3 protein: CAWSVGLNEKLFF

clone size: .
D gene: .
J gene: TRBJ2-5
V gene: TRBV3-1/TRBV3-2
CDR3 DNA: TGTGCCAGCAGCCCGGAACAGGGCCTCCAGACCCAGTACTTC
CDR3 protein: CASSPEQGLQTQYF

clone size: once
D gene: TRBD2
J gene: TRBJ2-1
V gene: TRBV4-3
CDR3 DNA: TGCGCCAGCAGCCAAGATGTGGGGACTAGCGGGAGAGGGTGGCAGTTCTTC
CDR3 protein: CASSQDVGTSGRGWQFF

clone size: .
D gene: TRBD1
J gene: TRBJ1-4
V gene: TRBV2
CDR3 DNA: TGTGCCAGCAGCTTGACAGGGGCTAATGAAAAACTGTTTTTT
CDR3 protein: CASSLTGANEKLFF

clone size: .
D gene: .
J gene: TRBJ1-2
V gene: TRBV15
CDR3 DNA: TGTGCCACCATGGCATACAGGTACTATGGCTACACCTTC
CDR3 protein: CATMAYRYYGYTF

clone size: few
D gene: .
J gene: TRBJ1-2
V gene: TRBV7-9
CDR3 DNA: TGTGCCAGCAGCTGGGGGCGGGCTATGAACTATGGCTACACCTTC
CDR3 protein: CASSWGRAMNYGYTF

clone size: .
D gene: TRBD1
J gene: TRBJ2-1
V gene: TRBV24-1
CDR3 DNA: TGTGCCACCAGTGACGGGACAGGCCGAACTCCCTACAATGAGCAGTTCTTC
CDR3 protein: CATSDGTGRTPYNEQFF

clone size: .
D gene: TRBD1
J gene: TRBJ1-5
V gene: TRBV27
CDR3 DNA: TGTGCCAGCAGCAGGACAGGGACTGGGCAGAATCAGCCCCAGCATTTT
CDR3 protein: CASSRTGTGQNQPQHF

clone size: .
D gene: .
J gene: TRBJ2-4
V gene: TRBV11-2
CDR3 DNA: TGTGCCAGCAGCTTAACCCTAGCATCAGCCAAAAACATTCAGTACTTC
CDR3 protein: CASSLTLASAKNIQYF

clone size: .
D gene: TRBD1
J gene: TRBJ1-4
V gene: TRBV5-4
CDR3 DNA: TGTGCCAGCAGCTTGCGAACAGGGGATGAAAAACTGTTTTTT
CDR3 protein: CASSLRTGDEKLFF

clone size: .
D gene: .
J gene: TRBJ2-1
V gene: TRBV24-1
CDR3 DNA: TGTGCCACCAGTAGGGGGGGCTCCTACAATGAGCAGTTCTTC
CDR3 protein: CATSRGGSYNEQFF

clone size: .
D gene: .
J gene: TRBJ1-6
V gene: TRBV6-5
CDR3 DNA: TGTGCCAGCACGGAGGTGAGCTCCTATAATTCACCCCTCCACTTT
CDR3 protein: CASTEVSSYNSPLHF

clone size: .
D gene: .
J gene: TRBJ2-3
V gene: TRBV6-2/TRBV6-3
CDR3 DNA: TGTGCCAGCAGTTACGGGACTCCAAGGGATACGCAGTATTTT
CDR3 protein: CASSYGTPRDTQYF